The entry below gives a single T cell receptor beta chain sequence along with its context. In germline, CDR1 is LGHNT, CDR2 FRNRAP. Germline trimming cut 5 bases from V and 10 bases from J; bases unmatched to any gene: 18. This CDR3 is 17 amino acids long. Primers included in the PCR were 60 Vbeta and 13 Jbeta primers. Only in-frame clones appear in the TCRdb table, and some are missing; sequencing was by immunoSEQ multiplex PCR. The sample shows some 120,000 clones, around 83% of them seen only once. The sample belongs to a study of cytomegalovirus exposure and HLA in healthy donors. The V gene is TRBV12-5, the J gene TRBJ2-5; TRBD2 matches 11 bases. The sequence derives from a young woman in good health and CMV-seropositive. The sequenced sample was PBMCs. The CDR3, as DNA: TGTGCTAGTGGTCCGGGACTAGCGGCCCTGGGGCTTAGGGGCCAGTACTTC. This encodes CASGPGLAALGLRGQYF.